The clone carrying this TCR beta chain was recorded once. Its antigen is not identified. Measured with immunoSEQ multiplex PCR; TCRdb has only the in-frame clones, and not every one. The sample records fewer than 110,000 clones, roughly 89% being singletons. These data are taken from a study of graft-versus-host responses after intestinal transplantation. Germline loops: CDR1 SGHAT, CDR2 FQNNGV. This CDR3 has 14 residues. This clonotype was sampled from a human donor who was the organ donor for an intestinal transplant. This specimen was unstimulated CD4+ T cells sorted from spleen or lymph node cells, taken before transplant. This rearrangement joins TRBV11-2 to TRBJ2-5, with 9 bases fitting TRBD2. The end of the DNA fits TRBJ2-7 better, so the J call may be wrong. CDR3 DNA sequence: TGTGCCAGCAGCCCCGGAAGGACTAGCGTCGAGCAGTACTTC. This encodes CASSPGRTSVEQYF.